This TCR beta chain was profiled in a study of response to subunit inactivated influenza vaccine. TCRdb independently ran MiXCR on the RT-PCR reads; one entry per CDR3 protein. The data show under 950,000 distinct CDR3 sequences, about 20% seen once. Comments on this clonotype: The antigen is not known.

Points from the study as a whole: It was the authors' suggestion that each seasonal influenza vaccination recruits few new T cells.

The origin of this receptor is a man aged 50 to 60 who received an inactivated influenza vaccine. The sequencing used PBMCs from blood, collected about 5 days after vaccination.

The CDR3 is CAWSVVNTDTQYF. The CDR3 DNA sequence: TGTGCCTGGAGTGTAGTCAACACAGATACGCAGTATTTT. The V and J genes are TRBV30 and TRBJ2-3; D not resolved. CDR3 length: 13 residues. The V gene's germline CDR1 is GTSNPN and CDR2 SVGIG (reference sequence). Between the trimmed V and J ends, which lost 0 bases and 2 bases, there was a span of 6 bases.